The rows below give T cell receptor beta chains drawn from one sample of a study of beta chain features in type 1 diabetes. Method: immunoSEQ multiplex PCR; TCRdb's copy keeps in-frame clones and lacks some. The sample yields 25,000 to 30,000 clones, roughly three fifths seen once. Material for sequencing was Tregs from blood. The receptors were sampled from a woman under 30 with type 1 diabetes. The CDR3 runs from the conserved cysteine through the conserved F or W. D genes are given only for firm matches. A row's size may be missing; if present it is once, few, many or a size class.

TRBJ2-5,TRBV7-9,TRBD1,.,CASSFQGQGTYQETQYF,TGTGCCAGCAGCTTTCAAGGACAGGGGACGTACCAAGAGACCCAGTACTTC
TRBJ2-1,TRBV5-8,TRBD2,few,CASSSPRTSGRAYEQFF,TGTGCCAGCAGCTCCCCCCGGACTAGCGGGAGGGCCTATGAGCAGTTCTTC
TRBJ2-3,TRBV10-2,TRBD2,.,CASSESKASGSKDTQYF,TGCGCCAGCAGTGAGTCGAAGGCTAGCGGGAGTAAAGATACGCAGTATTTT
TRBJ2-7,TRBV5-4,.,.,CAGSLAGTAYYEQYF,TGTGCCGGCAGCTTGGCGGGGACAGCATACTACGAGCAGTACTTC
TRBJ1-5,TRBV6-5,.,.,CASSYSLLGGQPQHF,TGTGCCAGCAGTTACTCGTTACTAGGTGGCCAGCCCCAGCATTTT
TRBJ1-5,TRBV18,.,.,CASSPFRALGEPQHF,TGTGCCAGCTCACCATTCAGGGCCCTTGGTGAGCCCCAGCATTTT
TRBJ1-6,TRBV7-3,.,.,CASSLRGGPGSNSPLHF,TGTGCCAGCAGCTTACGGGGGGGACCAGGTAGCAATTCACCCCTCCACTTT
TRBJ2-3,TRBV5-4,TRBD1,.,CASSPQLTGASTDTQYF,TGTGCCAGCAGCCCGCAACTCACAGGGGCTAGCACAGATACGCAGTATTTT
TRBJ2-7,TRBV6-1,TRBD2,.,CASSDRGSGRIYEQYF,TGTGCCAGCAGTGATAGAGGTAGCGGGAGAATCTACGAGCAGTACTTC
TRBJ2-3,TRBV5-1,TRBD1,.,CASSPRTGGTDTQYF,TGCGCCAGCAGCCCAAGGACAGGGGGCACAGATACGCAGTATTTT
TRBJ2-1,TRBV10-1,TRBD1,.,CASSESTGVAFF,TGCGCCAGCAGTGAATCGACAGGGGTTGCGTTCTTC
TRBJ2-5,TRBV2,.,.,CATSSGPGGGETQYF,TGTGCCACTTCCTCAGGGCCCGGTGGTGGAGAGACCCAGTACTTC
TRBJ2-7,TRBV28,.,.,CASSLWGTGSNEQYF,TGTGCCAGCAGTTTATGGGGCACAGGGTCCAACGAGCAGTACTTC
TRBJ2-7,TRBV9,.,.,CASSRSGVSSDEQYF,TGTGCCAGCAGCCGCTCGGGGGTTAGTTCGGACGAGCAGTACTTC
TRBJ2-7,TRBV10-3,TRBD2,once,CAITEGLAGSNYEQYF,TGTGCCATCACAGAGGGACTAGCGGGATCTAACTACGAGCAGTACTTC
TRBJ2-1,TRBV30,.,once,CAWSVAESSYNEQFF,TGTGCCTGGAGTGTTGCGGAGTCCTCCTACAATGAGCAGTTCTTC
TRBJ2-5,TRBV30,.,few,CAWSVIKETQYF,TGTGCCTGGAGTGTAATTAAAGAGACCCAGTACTTC
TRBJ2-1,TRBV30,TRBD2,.,CAWNAGGGYNEQFF,TGTGCCTGGAACGCGGGAGGAGGCTACAATGAGCAGTTCTTC
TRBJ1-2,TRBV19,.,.,CASRGRGAGVNYGYTF,TGTGCCAGTAGGGGCCGAGGGGCAGGGGTTAACTATGGCTACACCTTC
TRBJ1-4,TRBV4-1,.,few,CASSQVLRRDNEKLFF,TGCGCCAGCAGCCAAGTTTTAAGACGGGATAATGAAAAACTGTTTTTT
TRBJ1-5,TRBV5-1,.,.,CASRPGQSSHQPQHF,TGCGCCAGCAGGCCCGGGCAGTCTAGCCATCAGCCCCAGCATTTT
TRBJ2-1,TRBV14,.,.,CASSPGRGSLSSYNEQFF,TGTGCCAGCTCCCCGGGGCGGGGTAGCCTGAGCTCCTACAATGAGCAGTTCTTC
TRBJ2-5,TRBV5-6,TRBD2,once,CASSLVDNSGGETQYF,TGTGCCAGCAGCTTGGTGGACAATTCGGGGGGGGAGACCCAGTACTTC
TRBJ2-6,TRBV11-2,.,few,CASSFDRDRYSLGANVLTF,TGTGCCAGCAGTTTTGACCGAGACAGGTATAGTCTCGGGGCCAACGTCCTGACTTTC
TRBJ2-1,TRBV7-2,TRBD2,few,CASRDRTSGRANEQFF,TGTGCCAGCAGGGACCGCACTAGCGGGAGGGCCAATGAGCAGTTCTTC
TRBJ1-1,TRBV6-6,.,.,CASSPPGVTEAFF,TGTGCCAGCAGTCCCCCAGGGGTCACTGAAGCTTTCTTT
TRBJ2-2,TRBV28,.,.,CASSGQVNTGELFF,TGTGCCAGCAGTGGGCAGGTCAACACCGGGGAGCTGTTTTTT
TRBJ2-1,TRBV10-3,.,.,CAISDVRGNNEQFF,TGTGCCATCAGTGACGTAAGAGGGAACAATGAGCAGTTCTTC
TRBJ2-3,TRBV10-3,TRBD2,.,CAIRDDLAGGTDTQYF,TGTGCCATCAGGGACGACCTAGCGGGAGGCACAGATACGCAGTATTTT
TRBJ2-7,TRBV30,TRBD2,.,CAWSVGGGGREQYF,TGTGCCTGGAGTGTCGGGGGGGGAGGGCGCGAGCAGTACTTC
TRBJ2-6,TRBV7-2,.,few,CASSPSKPSGANVLTF,TGTGCCAGCAGCCCCTCGAAGCCCTCTGGGGCCAACGTCCTGACTTTC
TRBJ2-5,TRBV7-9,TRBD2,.,CASSLGVGTTGGETQYF,TGTGCCAGCAGCTTAGGAGTGGGGACTACCGGAGGAGAGACCCAGTACTTC
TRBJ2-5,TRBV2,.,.,CASNAGAETQYF,TGTGCCAGCAACGCGGGGGCGGAGACCCAGTACTTC
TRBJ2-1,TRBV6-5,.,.,CASSYSPDGREQFF,TGTGCCAGCAGTTACTCCCCCGATGGGAGGGAGCAGTTCTTC
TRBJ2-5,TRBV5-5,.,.,CASSQGRYQETQYF,TGTGCCAGCAGCCAGGGCAGGTACCAAGAGACCCAGTACTTC
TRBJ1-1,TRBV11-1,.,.,CASSRGGPNTEAFF,TGTGCCAGCAGCCGAGGGGGACCGAACACTGAAGCTTTCTTT
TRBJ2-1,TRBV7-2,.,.,CASSLARGLHRSSYNEQFF,TGTGCCAGCAGCTTAGCGCGGGGACTTCACCGCAGCTCCTACAATGAGCAGTTCTTC
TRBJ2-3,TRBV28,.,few,CASRASGFMFGTDTQYF,TGTGCCAGCAGGGCGAGCGGATTCATGTTCGGAACAGATACGCAGTATTTT